A selection of T cell receptor beta chains follows, all from one sample in a study of cytomegalovirus exposure and HLA in healthy donors. TCRdb keeps only in-frame clones here, not all; method: immunoSEQ multiplex PCR. Altogether 220,000 or so clones are present, around 78% being singletons, with the ten largest covering roughly 5.7%. Source material: PBMCs. These TCRs come from a woman aged 18-35 years in good health and CMV-seronegative. The CDR3 runs from the conserved cysteine through the conserved F or W. D genes are given only for firm matches. A row's size may be missing; if present it is once, few, many or a size class.

V: TRBV28; size: once; D: NA; J: TRBJ2-7; DNA: TGTGCCAGCAGTTTAGAAGGATACGAGCAGTACTTC; CDR3: CASSLEGYEQYF
V: TRBV30; size: NA; D: NA; J: TRBJ2-7; DNA: TGTGCCTGGAGTGGACTAAACGAGCAGTACTTC; CDR3: CAWSGLNEQYF
V: TRBV2; size: NA; D: NA; J: TRBJ2-7; DNA: TGTGCCAGCAAGGCCCAGTACTACGAGCAGTACTTC; CDR3: CASKAQYYEQYF
V: TRBV2; size: NA; D: NA; J: TRBJ2-4; DNA: TGTGCCAGCACCGATCGGGGGACCAAAAACATTCAGTACTTC; CDR3: CASTDRGTKNIQYF
V: TRBV5-1; size: NA; D: NA; J: TRBJ2-7; DNA: TGCGCCAGCAGCTTGGAGGAGGGAACCTCCTACGAGCAGTACTTC; CDR3: CASSLEEGTSYEQYF
V: TRBV23-1; size: NA; D: TRBD2; J: TRBJ2-7; DNA: TGCGCCAGCCCCGGGCTAGCGGGCTCCTACGAGCAGTACTTC; CDR3: CASPGLAGSYEQYF
V: TRBV7-8; size: NA; D: TRBD2; J: TRBJ2-1; DNA: TGTGCCAGCAGCTCCGAGCGGGGGGGCCACAATGAGCAGTTCTTC; CDR3: CASSSERGGHNEQFF
V: TRBV20-1; size: NA; D: TRBD2; J: TRBJ2-3; DNA: TGCAGTGCTAGTAGCGGGGATACGCAGTATTTT; CDR3: CSASSGDTQYF
V: TRBV6-1; size: NA; D: TRBD2; J: TRBJ2-1; DNA: TGTGCCAGCAGAGGACTAGCGGGGATCTACAATGAGCAGTTCTTC; CDR3: CASRGLAGIYNEQFF
V: TRBV9; size: NA; D: NA; J: TRBJ1-3; DNA: TGTGCCAGCAGCTCGCGCTCTGGAAACACCATATATTTT; CDR3: CASSSRSGNTIYF
V: TRBV25-1; size: NA; D: NA; J: TRBJ1-2; DNA: TGTGCCAGCAGTGAATTAGGCAGCCACTATGGCTACACCTTC; CDR3: CASSELGSHYGYTF
V: TRBV6-1; size: many; D: TRBD1; J: TRBJ2-7; DNA: TGTGCCAGCAGTGGGGGACAGATAGCCTCCGAGCAGTACTTC; CDR3: CASSGGQIASEQYF
V: TRBV5-1; size: NA; D: NA; J: TRBJ1-6; DNA: TGCGCCAGCAGCTCGGACAAGAATTCACCCCTCCACTTT; CDR3: CASSSDKNSPLHF
V: TRBV5-4; size: NA; D: NA; J: TRBJ1-2; DNA: TGTGCCAGCAGCTGGCGTGCGGATCGTTCGAACTATGGCTACACCTTC; CDR3: CASSWRADRSNYGYTF
V: TRBV5-1; size: NA; D: NA; J: TRBJ1-2; DNA: TGCGCCAGCAGTTGGCGGAGCTATGGCTACACCTTC; CDR3: CASSWRSYGYTF
V: TRBV30; size: few; D: TRBD1; J: TRBJ1-5; DNA: TGTGCCTGGAGTGTACAGGGGGCGACAACGCCCCAGCATTTT; CDR3: CAWSVQGATTPQHF
V: TRBV5-4; size: NA; D: NA; J: TRBJ1-2; DNA: TGTGCCAGCAGCCTGAACTCTCAGGGAATTTATGGCTACACCTTC; CDR3: CASSLNSQGIYGYTF
V: TRBV10-3; size: NA; D: NA; J: TRBJ1-2; DNA: TGTGCCATCAGTGAGGACGTAGGCGGCTATGGCTACACCTTC; CDR3: CAISEDVGGYGYTF
V: TRBV9; size: NA; D: NA; J: TRBJ2-7; DNA: TGTGCCAGCAGCGCTGACAGGACCCCCTACGAGCAGTACTTC; CDR3: CASSADRTPYEQYF
V: TRBV2; size: NA; D: NA; J: TRBJ2-3; DNA: TGTGCCAGCGGGTCGAGAGGGGATACGCAGTATTTT; CDR3: CASGSRGDTQYF
V: TRBV10-2; size: NA; D: TRBD2; J: TRBJ2-7; DNA: TGCGCCAGCAGAACGGAGCGTCTAGCGGATCCCTACGAGCAGTACTTC; CDR3: CASRTERLADPYEQYF
V: TRBV19; size: NA; D: NA; J: TRBJ2-6; DNA: TGTGCCAGTAGTCCCACTGGGGCCAACGTCCTGACTTTC; CDR3: CASSPTGANVLTF
V: TRBV13; size: NA; D: NA; J: TRBJ2-5; DNA: TGTGCCAGCAGCTTAGAGATGGGGGCCTCCCAAGAGACCCAGTACTTC; CDR3: CASSLEMGASQETQYF
V: TRBV18; size: NA; D: NA; J: TRBJ2-2; DNA: TGTGCCACCGCTTCGGGCTCCACCGGGGAGCTGTTTTTT; CDR3: CATASGSTGELFF
V: TRBV2; size: NA; D: NA; J: TRBJ1-2; DNA: TGTGCCAGCAGTGACAGGGTGGCCCAATTCTATGGCTACACCTTC; CDR3: CASSDRVAQFYGYTF
V: TRBV5-1; size: few; D: NA; J: TRBJ1-6; DNA: TGCGCCAGCAGCTTGGAAGCAGGGATTCCATCACCCCTCCACTTT; CDR3: CASSLEAGIPSPLHF
V: TRBV19; size: NA; D: NA; J: TRBJ2-1; DNA: TGTGCCAGTAGTATTAATAGAGGTCCCAATGAGCAGTTCTTC; CDR3: CASSINRGPNEQFF
V: TRBV5-1; size: NA; D: NA; J: TRBJ1-2; DNA: TGCGCCAGCAGCTTCGGCCCCGGGGGCTACACCTTC; CDR3: CASSFGPGGYTF
V: TRBV11-3; size: NA; D: TRBD2; J: TRBJ2-2; DNA: TGTGCCAGCAGCTCTAGCGGGAGTGTAACCGGGGAGCTGTTTTTT; CDR3: CASSSSGSVTGELFF
V: TRBV28; size: NA; D: NA; J: TRBJ2-7; DNA: TGTGCCAGCTTGGAGGGACAGACGTCCCACGAGCAGTACTTC; CDR3: CASLEGQTSHEQYF
V: TRBV19; size: NA; D: TRBD1; J: TRBJ2-7; DNA: TGTGCCAGTAGTTTTGGGACAGGGGGATACGAGCAGTACTTC; CDR3: CASSFGTGGYEQYF
V: TRBV29-1; size: few; D: NA; J: TRBJ1-1; DNA: TGCAGCGTCTCTAGGGGCCGGGACACTGAAGCTTTCTTT; CDR3: CSVSRGRDTEAFF
V: TRBV10-3; size: NA; D: NA; J: TRBJ1-1; DNA: TGTGCCATCGGGGGACCTCCTACCTTGAACACTGAAGCTTTCTTT; CDR3: CAIGGPPTLNTEAFF
V: TRBV2; size: NA; D: NA; J: TRBJ2-3; DNA: TGTGCCAGCAGTTTGGGACTGGCAGATACGCAGTATTTT; CDR3: CASSLGLADTQYF
V: TRBV7-9; size: NA; D: NA; J: TRBJ2-3; DNA: TGTGCCAGCAGCTTAGAAGCGAATACGCAGTATTTT; CDR3: CASSLEANTQYF
V: TRBV18; size: few; D: TRBD1; J: TRBJ1-2; DNA: TGTGCCAGCTCAGCTGACAGGGCAAGTGGCTACACCTTC; CDR3: CASSADRASGYTF
V: TRBV5-1; size: NA; D: TRBD2; J: TRBJ2-7; DNA: TGCGCCAGCAGCTTGGACGGACTAGCGGGAGTCACCGAGCAGTACTTC; CDR3: CASSLDGLAGVTEQYF
V: TRBV7-3; size: NA; D: NA; J: TRBJ1-1; DNA: TGTGCCAGCAGCCCCTACGGGAACATGAACACTGAAGCTTTCTTT; CDR3: CASSPYGNMNTEAFF
V: TRBV19; size: NA; D: NA; J: TRBJ2-2; DNA: TGTGCCAGTAGTATCCTTCAGGGAACGACCGGGGAGCTGTTTTTT; CDR3: CASSILQGTTGELFF
V: TRBV6-8; size: NA; D: NA; J: TRBJ1-1; DNA: TGTGCCAGCGTGCAGGGGTGTGCCACTGAAGCTTTCTTT; CDR3: CASVQGCATEAFF
V: TRBV28; size: NA; D: TRBD1; J: TRBJ1-2; DNA: TGTGCCAGCAGTTCTACGACAGGGTTTATTGGCTACACCTTC; CDR3: CASSSTTGFIGYTF
V: TRBV30; size: NA; D: TRBD2; J: TRBJ2-5; DNA: TGTGCCTGGAGTGTACATAGCGGGCTCCAAGAGACCCAGTACTTC; CDR3: CAWSVHSGLQETQYF
V: TRBV27; size: NA; D: TRBD1; J: TRBJ2-7; DNA: TGTGCCAGCAGTCCGGGACAGGGGCTATACGAGCAGTACTTC; CDR3: CASSPGQGLYEQYF
V: TRBV19; size: NA; D: TRBD2; J: TRBJ2-1; DNA: TGTGCCAGTAGTAGCGGGGGGAACCTGCAGTTCTTC; CDR3: CASSSGGNLQFF
V: TRBV27; size: NA; D: TRBD2; J: TRBJ2-2; DNA: TGTGCCAGCTTCGGGCGCGTCGAAGGATGGGGGAGCCTCGACGGGGGGACCGGGGAGCTGTTTTTT; CDR3: CASFGRVEGWGSLDGGTGELFF
V: TRBV2; size: NA; D: TRBD2; J: TRBJ2-2; DNA: TGTGCCAGCAGCTCCACTAGCGGCGGGGAGCTGTTTTTT; CDR3: CASSSTSGGELFF
V: TRBV28; size: NA; D: NA; J: TRBJ2-7; DNA: TGTGCCAGCAGTTCTCACGAGCAGTACTTC; CDR3: CASSSHEQYF
V: TRBV30; size: many; D: NA; J: TRBJ1-6; DNA: TGTGCCTGGAGAACAGGACAGTTGAGTAATTCACCCCTCCACTTT; CDR3: CAWRTGQLSNSPLHF
V: TRBV5-1; size: NA; D: NA; J: TRBJ1-2; DNA: TGCGCCAGCAGCTTGGGGAGCCTCGAGTTCTATGGCTACACCTTC; CDR3: CASSLGSLEFYGYTF
V: TRBV2; size: NA; D: TRBD1; J: TRBJ1-1; DNA: TGTGCCAGCTCCGGACGCGGACAGGGGAACACTGAAGCTTTCTTT; CDR3: CASSGRGQGNTEAFF
V: TRBV29-1; size: NA; D: NA; J: TRBJ2-1; DNA: TGCAGCGTTGGGAGGAGAGCTTCCTACAATGAGCAGTTCTTC; CDR3: CSVGRRASYNEQFF